The 11 T cell receptor beta chains below all came from one sample that was sequenced in a study of blood T cell repertoires in COVID-19. Sequencing was performed with immunoSEQ multiplex PCR; in TCRdb, only in-frame clones are kept and a portion is missing. The data show a few hundred thousand clones, about 88% seen once. The sample taken for sequencing was peripheral blood. These receptors all come from a man between 18 and 29 years old with active or convalescent COVID-19.

The chain recombines TRBV7-9 with TRBJ1-6; D ambiguous. V was clipped by 5 bases and J by 8 bases, with 19 bases between them. Germline values: CDR1 SEHNR, CDR2 FQNEAQ (reference sequence). The CDR3 runs 16 residues. This CDR3 reads CASSRRTAGGYSPLHF. The CDR3, as DNA: TGTGCCAGCAGCCGTCGGACGGCTGGAGGGTATTCACCCCTCCACTTT.

The V and J genes are TRBV19 and TRBJ1-5; D is ambiguous. V was shortened by 1 base and J by 9 bases, with 22 bases between the two germline ends. Per the germline V gene, CDR1 is LNHDA and CDR2 is SQIVND (reference sequence). The CDR3 length is 17 residues. DNA of the CDR3: TGTGCCAGTAGTATAGTATTCCGACCCCTCGGGTCGGTGCCCCAGCATTTT. Its translation is CASSIVFRPLGSVPQHF.

The chain couples TRBV4-3 to TRBJ1-4; 8 bases match TRBD1. Germline CDR1 reads LGHNA; CDR2 reads YSLEER. The CDR3 covers 15 residues. Trimming at V came to 4 bases and at J to 8 bases, leaving 9 bases not matched to a gene. This CDR3 reads CASSPGQGSREKLFF. The CDR3 DNA sequence: TGCGCCAGCAGCCCCGGACAGGGAAGTAGGGAAAAACTGTTTTTT.

This chain connects TRBV11-2 to TRBJ2-7; TRBD1 matches at 8 bases. Germline V lookup: CDR1 SGHAT, CDR2 FQNNGV. CDR3 length equals 13 residues. The junction had 1 base not matched to a gene; V was cut back by 4 bases and J by 2 bases. The CDR3 coding sequence is TGTGCCAGCAGCTGGGGACAGGCCTACGAGCAGTACTTC. It translates to CASSWGQAYEQYF.

V gene TRBV30 combines with J gene TRBJ1-1; 8 nucleotides match TRBD1. Germline V gene data show CDR1 as GTSNPN and CDR2 as SVGIG (reference sequence). Trimming cost V 0 bases and J 11 bases; bases outside gene matches: 5. The CDR3 spans 12 residues. CDR3 amino acids: CAWSVADRVAFF. CDR3 DNA: TGTGCCTGGAGTGTGGCGGACAGGGTGGCTTTCTTT.

The V gene is TRBV2, the J gene TRBJ1-6, with D unclear. Germline V CDR1 and CDR2: SNHLY, FYNNEI. Trimming removed 4 bases from V and 7 bases from J, with 11 bases in between. The CDR3 runs to 14 residues. CDR3 sequence: CASSVETENSPLHF. DNA for the CDR3: TGTGCCAGCAGTGTGGAGACTGAAAATTCACCCCTCCACTTT.

The chain links TRBV13 to TRBJ1-6; 9 nucleotides match TRBD1. CDR1 and CDR2 (germline): PRHDT, FYEKMQ (reference sequence). The CDR3 runs to 16 residues. V gave up 1 base and J gave up 8 bases; unmatched junction bases: 6. The CDR3 here is CASSLVVGTGYSPLHF. CDR3 nucleotide sequence: TGTGCCAGCAGCTTAGTAGTCGGGACAGGGTATTCACCCCTCCACTTT.

The V and J genes are TRBV11-2 and TRBJ2-1, with TRBD1 matching 8 bases. V gave up 3 bases and J gave up 4 bases; unmatched junction bases: 17. Germline CDR1 reads SGHAT; CDR2 reads FQNNGV. CDR3 length: 19 residues. The CDR3 coding sequence is TGTGCCAGCAGCTTCGGACAGGGTTCAGGGGCTCGACTGTACAATGAGCAGTTCTTC. Amino acid sequence: CASSFGQGSGARLYNEQFF.

The V call is TRBV7-6, the J call TRBJ2-7; D is ambiguous. CDR1 is SGHVS, CDR2 FNYEAQ, per germline. Trimming cost V 5 bases and J 6 bases, with 11 bases left between them. The CDR3 sequence is 12 residues long. CDR3 region: CASSPPLGEQYF. In DNA form, the CDR3 reads TGTGCCAGCAGCCCCCCTCTAGGCGAGCAGTACTTC.

The chain uses TRBV6-1 and TRBJ2-5; the D gene is possibly TRBD2 (7 bases). In germline, CDR1 is MNHNS, CDR2 SASEGT. This CDR3 has 15 residues. The V end lost 3 bases, the J end lost 4 bases, and 15 bases lay between the germline ends. CDR3 DNA sequence: TGTGCCAGCAGTGACAACGGGGGGCTGGGAGAGACCCAGTACTTC. This codes for CASSDNGGLGETQYF.

This chain connects TRBV7-9 to TRBJ2-3, with D perhaps matching TRBD2 (6 bases). CDR1 SEHNR and CDR2 FQNEAQ come from the germline V gene (reference sequence). This CDR3 has 16 residues. The V and J ends lost 9 bases and 3 bases respectively, with 22 bases between them. DNA of the CDR3: TGTGCCAGTTCCCGATGGAGGGGCGCGGAGACAGATACGCAGTATTTT. This translates into CASSRWRGAETDTQYF. The complete variable domain, with remaining parts taken from reference TRBV7-9 and TRBJ2-3, reads DTGVSQNPRHKITKRGQNVTFRCDPISEHNRLYWYRQTLGQGPEFLTYFQNEAQLEKSRLLSDRFSAERPKGSFSTLEIQRTEQGDSAMYLCASSRWRGAETDTQYFGPGTRLTVL.